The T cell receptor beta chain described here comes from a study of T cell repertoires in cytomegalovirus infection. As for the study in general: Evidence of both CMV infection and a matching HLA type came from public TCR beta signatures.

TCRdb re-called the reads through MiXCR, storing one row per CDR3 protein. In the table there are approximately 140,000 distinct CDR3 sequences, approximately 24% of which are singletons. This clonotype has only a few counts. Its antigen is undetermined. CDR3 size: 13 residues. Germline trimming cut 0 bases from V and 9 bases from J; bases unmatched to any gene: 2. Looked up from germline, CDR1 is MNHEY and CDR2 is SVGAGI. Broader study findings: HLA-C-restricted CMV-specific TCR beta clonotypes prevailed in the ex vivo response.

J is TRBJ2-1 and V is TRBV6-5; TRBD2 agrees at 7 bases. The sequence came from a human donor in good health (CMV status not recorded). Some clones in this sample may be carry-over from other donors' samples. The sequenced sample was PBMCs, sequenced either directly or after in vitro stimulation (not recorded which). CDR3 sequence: CASSYSPGGEQFF. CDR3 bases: TGTGCCAGCAGTTACTCGCCGGGAGGTGAGCAGTTCTTC.